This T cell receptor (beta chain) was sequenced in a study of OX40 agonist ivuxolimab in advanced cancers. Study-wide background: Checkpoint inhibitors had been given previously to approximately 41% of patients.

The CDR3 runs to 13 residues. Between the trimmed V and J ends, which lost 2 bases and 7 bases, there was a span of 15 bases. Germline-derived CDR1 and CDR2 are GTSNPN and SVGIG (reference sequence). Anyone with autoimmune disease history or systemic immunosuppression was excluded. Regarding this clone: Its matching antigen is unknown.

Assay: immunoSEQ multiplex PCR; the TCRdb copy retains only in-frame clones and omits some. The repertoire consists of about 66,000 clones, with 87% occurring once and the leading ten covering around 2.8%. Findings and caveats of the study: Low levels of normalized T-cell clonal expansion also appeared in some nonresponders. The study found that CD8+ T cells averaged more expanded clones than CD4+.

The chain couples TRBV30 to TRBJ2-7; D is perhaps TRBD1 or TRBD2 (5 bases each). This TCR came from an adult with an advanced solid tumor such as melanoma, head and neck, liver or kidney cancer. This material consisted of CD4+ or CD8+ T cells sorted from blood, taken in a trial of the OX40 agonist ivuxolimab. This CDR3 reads CAWSTVWGGEQYF. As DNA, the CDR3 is TGTGCCTGGAGTACGGTTTGGGGCGGGGAGCAGTACTTC.